This entry is about one T cell receptor beta chain. TCRdb re-derived calls from the 5' RACE reads in MiXCR, one entry per CDR3 protein. The profile shows 60,000 or so distinct CDR3 sequences, approximately 10% of them singletons. Germline V gene sequence: CDR1 MDHEN, CDR2 SYDVKM. With V trimmed by 2 bases and J by 2 bases, 8 bases remained unmatched. There are 17 residues in the CDR3. The data stem from a study of early T cells in non-severe SARS-CoV-2 infection. The source material was whole blood, sampled at baseline. The clonotype originates from an adult who was a healthcare worker with PCR-confirmed SARS-CoV-2 infection or an uninfected control (not recorded which). The chain recombines TRBV28 with TRBJ2-3, with 9 bases that match TRBD2. CDR3 in DNA: TGTGCCAGCAGTTTAGCGGGAGGGCCCTCTTCCACAGATACGCAGTATTTT. It yields the protein CASSLAGGPSSTDTQYF.